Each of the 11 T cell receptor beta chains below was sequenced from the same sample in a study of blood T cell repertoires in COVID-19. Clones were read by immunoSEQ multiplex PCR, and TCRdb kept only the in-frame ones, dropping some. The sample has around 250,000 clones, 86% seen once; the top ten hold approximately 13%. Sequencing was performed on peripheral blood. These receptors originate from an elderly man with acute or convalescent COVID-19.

The DNA for the CDR3 is TGTGCCAGCAGTAACCCAGGAGCCAAAAACATTCAGTACTTC. Encoded protein: CASSNPGAKNIQYF. The J gene is TRBJ2-4, the V gene TRBV28; D unresolved. Germline V gene lookup returns CDR1 MDHEN and CDR2 SYDVKM. The V end lost 5 bases, the J end lost 0 bases, and 8 bases lay between the germline ends. The CDR3 consists of 14 residues.

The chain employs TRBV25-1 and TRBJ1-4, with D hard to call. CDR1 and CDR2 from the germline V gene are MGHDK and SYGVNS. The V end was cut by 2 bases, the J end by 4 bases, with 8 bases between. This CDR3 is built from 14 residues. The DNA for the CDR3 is TGTGCCAGCAGTGAAACAGCTAATAATGAAAAACTGTTTTTT. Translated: CASSETANNEKLFF.

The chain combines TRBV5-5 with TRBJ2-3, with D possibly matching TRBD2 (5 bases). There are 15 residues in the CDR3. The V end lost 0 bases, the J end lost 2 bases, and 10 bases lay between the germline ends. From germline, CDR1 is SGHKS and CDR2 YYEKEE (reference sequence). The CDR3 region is CASSLEQRSTDTQYF. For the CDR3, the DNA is TGTGCCAGCAGCTTGGAGCAGCGGTCCACAGATACGCAGTATTTT.

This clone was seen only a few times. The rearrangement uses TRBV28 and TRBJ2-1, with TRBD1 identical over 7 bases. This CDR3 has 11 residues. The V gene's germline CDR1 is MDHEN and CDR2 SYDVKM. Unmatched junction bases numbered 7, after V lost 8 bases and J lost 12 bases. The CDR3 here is CASVTGQLQFF. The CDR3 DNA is TGTGCCAGCGTTACGGGACAGTTGCAGTTCTTC.

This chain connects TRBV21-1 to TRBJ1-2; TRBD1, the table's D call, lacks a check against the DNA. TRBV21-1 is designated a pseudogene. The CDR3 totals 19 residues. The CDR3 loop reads CASSKDGPSQGSFNYGYTF. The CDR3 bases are TGTGCCAGCAGCAAAGATGGGCCTTCGCAGGGCTCCTTCAACTATGGCTACACCTTC.

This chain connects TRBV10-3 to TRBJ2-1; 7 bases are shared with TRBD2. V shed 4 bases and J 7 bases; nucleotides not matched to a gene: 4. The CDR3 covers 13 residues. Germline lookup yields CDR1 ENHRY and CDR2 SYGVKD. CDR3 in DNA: TGTGCCATCAGTGGCGGGAGTGGTAATGAGCAGTTCTTC. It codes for CAISGGSGNEQFF.

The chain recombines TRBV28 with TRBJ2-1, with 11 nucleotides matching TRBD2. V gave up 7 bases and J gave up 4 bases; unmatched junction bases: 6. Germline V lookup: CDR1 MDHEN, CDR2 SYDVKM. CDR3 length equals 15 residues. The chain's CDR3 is CASTTGTSGYNEQFF. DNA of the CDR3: TGTGCCAGCACCACCGGGACTAGCGGATACAATGAGCAGTTCTTC.

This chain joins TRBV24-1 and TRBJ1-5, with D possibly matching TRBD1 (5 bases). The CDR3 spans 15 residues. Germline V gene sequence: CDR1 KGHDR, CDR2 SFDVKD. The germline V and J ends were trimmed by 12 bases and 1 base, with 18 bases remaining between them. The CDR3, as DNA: TGTGCCTCCGCGGGTGGGGGGGAAAGCAATCAGCCCCAGCATTTT. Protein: CASAGGGESNQPQHF.

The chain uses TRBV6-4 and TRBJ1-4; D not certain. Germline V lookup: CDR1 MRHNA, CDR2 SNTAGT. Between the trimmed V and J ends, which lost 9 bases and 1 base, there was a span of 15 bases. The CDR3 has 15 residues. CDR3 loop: CARSLALGTNEKLFF. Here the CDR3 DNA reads TGTGCCAGGTCACTCGCCCTCGGAACTAATGAAAAACTGTTTTTT.

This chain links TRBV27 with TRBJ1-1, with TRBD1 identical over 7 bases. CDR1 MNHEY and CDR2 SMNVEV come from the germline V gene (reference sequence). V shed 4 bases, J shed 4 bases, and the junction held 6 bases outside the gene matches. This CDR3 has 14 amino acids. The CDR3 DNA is TGTGCCAGCAGTTCAAGACAGGGTTCCACTGAAGCTTTCTTT. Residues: CASSSRQGSTEAFF.

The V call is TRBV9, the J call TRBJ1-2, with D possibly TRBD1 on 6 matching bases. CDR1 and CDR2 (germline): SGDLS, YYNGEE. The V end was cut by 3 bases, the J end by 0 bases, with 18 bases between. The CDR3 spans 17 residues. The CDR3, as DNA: TGTGCCAGCAGCGCCCGGGACACCTCCCAACCTAACTATGGCTACACCTTC. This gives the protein CASSARDTSQPNYGYTF.